Below are 25 T cell receptor beta chains sequenced from a single sample in a study of blood T cell repertoires in COVID-19. Repertoires were generated with immunoSEQ multiplex PCR, while TCRdb's copy carries only in-frame clones and drops some. The sample records about 36,000 clones, more than 70% being singletons. The sample comprised peripheral blood. The origin of the receptors is a man aged 60 to 75 with acute or convalescent COVID-19.

The V and J genes are TRBV24-1 and TRBJ1-1, with 7 nucleotides matching TRBD1. The V gene end was trimmed by 4 bases and the J gene end by 1 base; junction bases not matched to a gene: 2. Germline CDR1 reads KGHDR; CDR2 reads SFDVKD. The CDR3 contains 14 residues. Here the CDR3 reads CATSEQGRNTEAFF. The CDR3 DNA follows: TGTGCCACCAGTGAACAGGGGAGGAACACTGAAGCTTTCTTT.

This clone is deemed medium-sized (0.01 to 0.1%). The rearrangement links TRBV7-9 to TRBJ2-7; 7 bases align to TRBD2. The CDR3 totals 16 residues. Germline loops: CDR1 SEHNR, CDR2 FQNEAQ (reference sequence). Trimming at V came to 5 bases and at J to 5 bases, leaving 15 bases not matched to a gene. CDR3 protein: CASSPVGAGNTNEQYF. CDR3 bases: TGTGCCAGCAGCCCAGTTGGAGCGGGAAATACCAACGAGCAGTACTTC.

This chain joins TRBV7-2 and TRBJ1-2; no clear D. Germline V CDR1 and CDR2: SGHTA, FQGNSA. Trimming took off 5 bases at V and 13 bases at J, with 20 bases between the two ends. The CDR3 loop spans 13 amino acids. CDR3 nucleotides: TGTGCCAGCAGCGAGACATGGGCAGCCCGGCCCACCTTC. It is translated as CASSETWAARPTF.

This sequence joins TRBV6-2 or TRBV6-3 and TRBJ2-2; 9 bases are shared with TRBD2. Looked up from germline, CDR1 is MNHEY and CDR2 is SVGEGT. J lost 5 bases, V lost 6 bases, and 4 bases had no gene match. The CDR3 totals 14 residues. The CDR3 reads CASSPLAGTGELFF. CDR3 nucleotides: TGTGCCAGCAGCCCTCTAGCGGGAACCGGGGAGCTGTTTTTT.

The CDR3 DNA reads as TGTGCCAGCAGTGAAGCCGGGACTAGCGGCTACAATGAGCAGTTCTTC. It yields the protein CASSEAGTSGYNEQFF. The chain links TRBV6-4 to TRBJ2-1; 11 positions match TRBD2. With V trimmed by 3 bases and J by 3 bases, 4 bases remained unmatched. This CDR3 comprises 16 residues. Looked up from germline, CDR1 is MRHNA and CDR2 is SNTAGT.

This clone was seen a single time. J is TRBJ2-7 and V is TRBV29-1; 8 nucleotides line up with TRBD2. This CDR3 contains 14 residues. Germline CDR1 and CDR2: SQVTM and ANQGSEA. The J segment lost 6 bases and the V segment lost 3 bases, leaving 10 bases of the junction unmatched. The CDR3 sequence is CSVEGSGRSIEQYF. CDR3 bases: TGCAGCGTTGAGGGAAGCGGGAGATCGATCGAGCAGTACTTC.

The chain has TRBV6-4 and TRBJ2-2; 8 bases are a match to TRBD2. The CDR3 is 13 amino acids. With 4 bases clipped from V and 7 bases from J, the junction kept 2 bases outside the gene matches. Germline lookup yields CDR1 MRHNA and CDR2 SNTAGT. The CDR3 DNA reads TGTGCCAGCAGTGGACTAGCGTTCGGGGAGCTGTTTTTT. This translates into CASSGLAFGELFF.

This chain joins TRBV5-1 and TRBJ1-1; 9 bases match TRBD1. Germline V CDR1 and CDR2: SGHRS, YFSETQ. Germline trimming cut 3 bases from V and 4 bases from J; bases unmatched to any gene: 4. The CDR3 is 14 amino acids. CDR3 bases: TGCGCCAGCAGCTGGGACAGGGACGGCACTGAAGCTTTCTTT. Encoded protein: CASSWDRDGTEAFF.

This clone was counted many times. The chain has TRBV7-2 and TRBJ1-1, with 9 bases that match TRBD1. Looked up from germline, CDR1 is SGHTA and CDR2 is FQGNSA. V lost 5 bases, J lost 11 bases, and 9 bases stayed unmatched. The CDR3 totals 13 residues. In DNA, the CDR3 is TGTGCCAGCAGCACACGGCGGACAGGGGAGGCTTTCTTT. Encoded protein: CASSTRRTGEAFF.

The chain carries TRBV5-1 and TRBJ2-7; 7 bases agree with TRBD2. The CDR3 length is 14 residues. V lost 4 bases and J lost 2; bases outside the gene matches: 6. CDR1 is SGHRS and CDR2 is YFSETQ in the germline V gene. As DNA, the CDR3 is TGCGCCAGCAGCCCCGGGACTACTCCCTACGAGCAGTACTTC. This translates into CASSPGTTPYEQYF.

This chain uses TRBV5-5 with TRBJ2-5; D is possibly TRBD1 (5 bases). Trimming stripped 2 bases from V and 5 bases from J, with 10 bases between. CDR3 size: 13 residues. Per germline, CDR1 SGHKS and CDR2 YYEKEE (reference sequence). The CDR3 region is CASSFQGRETQYF. The CDR3 nucleotides read TGTGCCAGCAGCTTCCAGGGAAGGGAGACCCAGTACTTC.

V is TRBV7-2 and J is TRBJ2-5; 9 positions agree with TRBD2. CDR1 and CDR2 from the germline V gene are SGHTA and FQGNSA. CDR3 length equals 17 residues. Trimming at V came to 2 bases and at J to 5 bases, leaving 12 bases not matched to a gene. CDR3 DNA: TGTGCCAGCAGCTTACTCGGGGAGCGGGAGGTGGGTGAGACCCAGTACTTC. It codes for CASSLLGEREVGETQYF.

The chain couples TRBV4-1 to TRBJ1-2; the match to TRBD1 covers 9 bases. V lost 1 base and J lost 5; bases outside the gene matches: 20. Germline CDR1 MGHRA, CDR2 YSYEKL. This CDR3 region has 20 residues. The CDR3 nucleotides are TGCGCCAGCAGCCAAGCCTGGGACAGGGCTCACCCCCCACTCTCATATGGCTACACCTTC. Its translation: CASSQAWDRAHPPLSYGYTF.

The J gene is TRBJ2-2, the V gene TRBV5-1; 10 bases fit TRBD1. The ends lost 4 bases at V and 5 bases at J; junction bases unmatched: 11. Germline assignment: CDR1 SGHRS and CDR2 YFSETQ. The CDR3 sequence is 17 residues long. CDR3 coding DNA: TGCGCCAGCAGCCAACGGCGGACAGGGGGTCGAACCGGGGAGCTGTTTTTT. Protein: CASSQRRTGGRTGELFF.

CDR3 DNA sequence: TGTGCCAGCAGCCGGACTCCAGCCCCAACCTACGAGCAGTACTTC. It codes for CASSRTPAPTYEQYF. The chain combines TRBV27 with TRBJ2-7; tentatively, D is TRBD2 (5 bases). The germline V and J ends were trimmed by 6 bases and 2 bases, with 17 bases remaining between them. CDR1 is MNHEY and CDR2 is SMNVEV in the germline V gene (reference sequence). The CDR3 totals 15 residues.

J is TRBJ2-1 and V is TRBV29-1; D unresolved. Germline CDR1 SQVTM, CDR2 ANQGSEA. The V end was cut by 1 base, the J end by 5 bases, with 9 bases between. This CDR3 has 13 amino acids. CDR3 DNA sequence: TGCAGCGTTGAAGGACTGGATAACAATGAGCAGTTCTTC. Translation gives CSVEGLDNNEQFF.

This chain links TRBV7-6 with TRBJ1-3; D gene unclear. Germline CDR1 reads SGHVS; CDR2 reads FNYEAQ. Trimming removed 1 base from V and 0 bases from J, with 10 bases in between. CDR3 length: 16 amino acids. The CDR3 loop is CASSLGAIISGNTIYF. The CDR3 coding sequence is TGTGCCAGCAGCTTAGGGGCCATAATCTCTGGAAACACCATATATTTT.

V is TRBV6-5 and J is TRBJ1-1; D perhaps matches TRBD1 (6 bases). Looked up from germline, CDR1 is MNHEY and CDR2 is SVGAGI. Trimming stripped 2 bases from V and 5 bases from J, with 15 bases between. The CDR3 runs to 15 residues. The chain's CDR3 is CASSYQQGPRTEAFF. The CDR3 nucleotides read TGTGCCAGCAGTTACCAACAGGGTCCGAGAACTGAAGCTTTCTTT.

This chain connects TRBV19 to TRBJ1-2; 7 bases are shared with TRBD1. Unmatched junction bases numbered 12, after V lost 6 bases and J lost 8 bases. CDR3 length: 14 residues. The germline gives CDR1 LNHDA, CDR2 SQIVND (reference sequence). The CDR3 is CASSSTGTFKGYTF. The CDR3, as DNA: TGTGCCAGTAGCTCGACAGGGACTTTCAAAGGCTACACCTTC.

The chain has TRBV11-3 and TRBJ2-2; TRBD1 might be the D (6 bases). Trimming removed 8 bases from V and 2 bases from J, with 9 bases in between. CDR3 length: 13 residues. CDR1 and CDR2 (germline): SGHNT, YENEEA. CDR3: CASEGENTGELFF. The CDR3 nucleotides read TGTGCCAGCGAGGGGGAAAACACCGGGGAGCTGTTTTTT.

The chain recombines TRBV5-5 with TRBJ1-5; 9 bases line up with TRBD1. This CDR3 spans 14 amino acids. J gave up 7 bases and V 4 bases, and 6 bases lay outside the gene matches. Germline lookup yields CDR1 SGHKS and CDR2 YYEKEE (reference sequence). The CDR3 reads CASSGGTGRQPQHF. The CDR3 DNA is TGTGCCAGCAGCGGAGGGACAGGGCGCCAGCCCCAGCATTTT. Using reference TRBV5-5 and TRBJ1-5 for the parts outside the CDR3, the full variable domain is DAGVTQSPTHLIKTRGQQVTLRCSPISGHKSVSWYQQVLGQGPQFIFQYYEKEERGRGNFPDRFSARQFPNYSSELNVNALLLGDSALYLCASSGGTGRQPQHFGDGTRLSIL.

The chain carries TRBV6-2 or TRBV6-3 and TRBJ2-3; D not certain. This CDR3 is built from 12 residues. Per the germline V gene, CDR1 is MNHEY and CDR2 is SVGEGT. V was trimmed by 4 bases and J by 2 bases, leaving 4 bases between them. In nucleotides, the CDR3 is TGTGCCAGCAGTTCCTACACAGATACGCAGTATTTT. It is translated as CASSSYTDTQYF.

This sequence joins TRBV29-1 and TRBJ2-5; 7 nucleotides line up with TRBD2. Per the germline V gene, CDR1 is SQVTM and CDR2 is ANQGSEA. V lost 3 bases, J lost 5 bases, and 3 bases stayed unmatched. The CDR3 runs to 12 residues. The CDR3 region is CSVEGGWETQYF. DNA for the CDR3: TGCAGCGTTGAGGGGGGGTGGGAGACCCAGTACTTC.

V usage is TRBV4-2 and J usage is TRBJ2-7; 7 bases are a match to TRBD1. The CDR3 has 14 residues. Per the germline V gene, CDR1 is LGHNA and CDR2 is YNFKEQ. V was pared by 3 bases and J by 1 base, with 3 bases of the junction left unmatched. The CDR3 nucleotides read TGTGCCAGCAGCCAGGACAGGAGATCCTACGAGCAGTACTTC. Amino acid sequence: CASSQDRRSYEQYF.

The V gene is TRBV19, the J gene TRBJ2-1; 8 positions match TRBD2. V shed 8 bases, J shed 6 bases, and the junction held 3 bases outside the gene matches. Germline V CDR1 and CDR2: LNHDA, SQIVND (reference sequence). The CDR3 totals 12 residues. DNA for the CDR3: TGTGCCAGTGGAACTAGCGGCAATGAGCAGTTCTTC. Translated: CASGTSGNEQFF.